The next 10 T cell receptor beta chains were all read from a single sample in a study of blood T cell repertoires in COVID-19. Clones were read by immunoSEQ multiplex PCR, and TCRdb kept only the in-frame ones, dropping some. The data show 58,000 or so clones, around 78% seen once. The sequencing input was peripheral blood. All receptors come from a human donor in a cohort sampled during active COVID-19.

The chain uses TRBV28 and TRBJ1-2, with 7 bases that match TRBD1. The V segment lost 2 bases and the J segment 2 bases; nucleotides outside the gene matches: 8. CDR1 and CDR2 from the germline V gene are MDHEN and SYDVKM. The CDR3 runs 16 residues. The CDR3 nucleotides are TGTGCCAGCAGTTTAGAGTGGCAGGGGGTAAACTATGGCTACACCTTC. It encodes CASSLEWQGVNYGYTF.

V usage is TRBV28 and J usage is TRBJ1-2, with TRBD1 matching 10 bases. The germline V gene has CDR1 MDHEN and CDR2 SYDVKM. The ends lost 6 bases at V and 2 bases at J; junction bases unmatched: 6. The CDR3 covers 15 residues. CDR3 nucleotides: TGTGCCAGCAGCAGACCGGGACAGGGGAACTATGGCTACACCTTC. It is translated as CASSRPGQGNYGYTF.

This chain connects TRBV6-5 to TRBJ1-6; 7 nucleotides agree with TRBD1. The J segment lost 7 bases and the V segment lost 11 bases, leaving 14 bases of the junction unmatched. In germline, CDR1 is MNHEY, CDR2 SVGAGI. The length of the CDR3 is 15 residues. The CDR3 coding sequence is TGTGCCGGGAGACAGGGAGCGGGTACAAATTCACCCCTCCACTTT. It yields the protein CAGRQGAGTNSPLHF.

The chain links TRBV7-2 to TRBJ2-3, with 7 positions matching TRBD1. V trimming: 3 bases; J trimming: 2 bases; junction bases outside the gene matches: 11. The length of the CDR3 is 17 residues. The germline CDR1 and CDR2 sequences are SGHTA and FQGNSA. In DNA form, the CDR3 reads TGTGCCAGCAGCTTTGGGGGCAGGGGGACCCCCACAGATACGCAGTATTTT. Translation gives CASSFGGRGTPTDTQYF. The whole variable domain, filled in from reference TRBV7-2 and TRBJ2-3, reads GAGVSQSPSNKVTEKGKDVELRCDPISGHTALYWYRQSLGQGLEFLIYFQGNSAPDKSGLPSDRFSAERTGGSVSTLTIQRTQQEDSAVYLCASSFGGRGTPTDTQYFGPGTRLTVL.

CDR3 bases: TGCGCCAGCAGATCTGAGGGCTATGGCTACACCTTC. It translates to CASRSEGYGYTF. The chain has TRBV5-1 and TRBJ1-2; D gene uncertain. Germline CDR1 reads SGHRS; CDR2 reads YFSETQ. The ends were cut back, 5 bases at V and 4 bases at J, with 9 bases in the middle. This CDR3 region has 12 residues.

The genes are TRBV5-1 and TRBJ1-4; 7 bases fit TRBD1. The germline V gene has CDR1 SGHRS and CDR2 YFSETQ. J lost 3 bases, V lost 5 bases, and 10 bases had no gene match. The CDR3 is 16 amino acids. For the CDR3, the DNA is TGCGCCAGCAGAAGCCTGCTGGGACAGCCTAATGAAAAACTGTTTTTT. This gives the protein CASRSLLGQPNEKLFF.

This clone was recorded once. The chain links TRBV9 to TRBJ2-7, with 7 bases aligning to TRBD2. CDR1 SGDLS and CDR2 YYNGEE come from the germline V gene. This CDR3 is 14 amino acids long. The ends lost 0 bases at V and 1 base at J; junction bases unmatched: 1. For the CDR3, the DNA is TGTGCCAGCAGCGTAGTCGGGGGGTCCTACGAGCAGTACTTC. This translates into CASSVVGGSYEQYF.

The chain has TRBV30 and TRBJ1-6; 10 bases match TRBD1. Trimming at V came to 1 base and at J to 14 bases, leaving 2 bases not matched to a gene. CDR1 GTSNPN and CDR2 SVGIG come from the germline V gene (reference sequence). The CDR3 has 12 amino acids. CDR3 region: CAWSGQGATLHF. The CDR3 bases are TGTGCCTGGAGTGGACAGGGGGCGACCCTCCACTTT.

The genes are TRBV5-4 and TRBJ2-7; 13 bases fit TRBD2. CDR1 and CDR2 from the germline V gene are SGHNT and YYREEE (reference sequence). The CDR3 loop spans 14 amino acids. The J segment lost 3 bases and the V segment lost 4 bases, leaving 1 base of the junction unmatched. Here the CDR3 reads CASSRTSGGYEQYF. The DNA of the CDR3 is TGTGCCAGCAGCAGGACTAGCGGGGGCTACGAGCAGTACTTC.

The rearrangement joins TRBV19 to TRBJ1-2, with 11 bases lining up with TRBD1. This CDR3 comprises 16 residues. Germline-derived CDR1 and CDR2 are LNHDA and SQIVND (reference sequence). V lost 4 bases, J lost 4 bases, and 8 bases stayed unmatched. CDR3 sequence reads: CASSKPSGTGGYGYTF. The CDR3 nucleotides read TGTGCCAGTAGTAAACCTTCCGGGACAGGGGGCTATGGCTACACCTTC.